This T cell receptor (beta chain) was observed in a study of tumor-infiltrating lymphocytes in localized non-small cell lung cancer. Data came from immunoSEQ multiplex PCR; TCRdb stores just in-frame clones and leaves some out. The sample has 10,000 to 13,000 clones; about 86% are singletons. CDR1 and CDR2 (germline): LNHDA, SQIVND (reference sequence). Trimming cost V 4 bases and J 4 bases; bases outside gene matches: 14. The CDR3 spans 17 residues. Source material: uninvolved lung tissue not adjacent to the tumor. The chain has TRBV19 and TRBJ2-5; 8 bases agree with TRBD2. This clonotype originated in a human donor with non-small cell lung cancer. The CDR3 DNA reads as TGTGCCAGTAGTAGTCGTGGTAGCGGGAAGGGAAGAGAGACCCAGTACTTC. It encodes CASSSRGSGKGRETQYF.